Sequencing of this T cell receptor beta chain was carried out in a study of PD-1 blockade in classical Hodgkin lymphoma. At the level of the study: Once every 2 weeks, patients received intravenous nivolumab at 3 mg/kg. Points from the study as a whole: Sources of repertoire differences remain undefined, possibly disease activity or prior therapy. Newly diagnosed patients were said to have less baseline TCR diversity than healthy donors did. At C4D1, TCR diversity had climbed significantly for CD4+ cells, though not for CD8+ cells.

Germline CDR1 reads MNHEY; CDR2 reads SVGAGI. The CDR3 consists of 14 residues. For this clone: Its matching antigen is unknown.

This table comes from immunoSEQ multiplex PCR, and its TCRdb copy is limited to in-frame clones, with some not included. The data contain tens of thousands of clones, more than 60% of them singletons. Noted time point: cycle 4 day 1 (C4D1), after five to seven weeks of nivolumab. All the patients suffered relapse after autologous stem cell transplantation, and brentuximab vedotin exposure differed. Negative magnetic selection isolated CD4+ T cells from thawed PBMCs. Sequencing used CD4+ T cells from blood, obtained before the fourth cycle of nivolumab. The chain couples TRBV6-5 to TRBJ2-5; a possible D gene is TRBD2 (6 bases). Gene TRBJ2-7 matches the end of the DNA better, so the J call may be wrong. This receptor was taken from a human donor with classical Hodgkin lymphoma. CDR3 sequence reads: CASRTFPGVYEQYF. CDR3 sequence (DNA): TGTGCCAGCAGGACCTTCCCGGGAGTTTACGAGCAGTACTTC.